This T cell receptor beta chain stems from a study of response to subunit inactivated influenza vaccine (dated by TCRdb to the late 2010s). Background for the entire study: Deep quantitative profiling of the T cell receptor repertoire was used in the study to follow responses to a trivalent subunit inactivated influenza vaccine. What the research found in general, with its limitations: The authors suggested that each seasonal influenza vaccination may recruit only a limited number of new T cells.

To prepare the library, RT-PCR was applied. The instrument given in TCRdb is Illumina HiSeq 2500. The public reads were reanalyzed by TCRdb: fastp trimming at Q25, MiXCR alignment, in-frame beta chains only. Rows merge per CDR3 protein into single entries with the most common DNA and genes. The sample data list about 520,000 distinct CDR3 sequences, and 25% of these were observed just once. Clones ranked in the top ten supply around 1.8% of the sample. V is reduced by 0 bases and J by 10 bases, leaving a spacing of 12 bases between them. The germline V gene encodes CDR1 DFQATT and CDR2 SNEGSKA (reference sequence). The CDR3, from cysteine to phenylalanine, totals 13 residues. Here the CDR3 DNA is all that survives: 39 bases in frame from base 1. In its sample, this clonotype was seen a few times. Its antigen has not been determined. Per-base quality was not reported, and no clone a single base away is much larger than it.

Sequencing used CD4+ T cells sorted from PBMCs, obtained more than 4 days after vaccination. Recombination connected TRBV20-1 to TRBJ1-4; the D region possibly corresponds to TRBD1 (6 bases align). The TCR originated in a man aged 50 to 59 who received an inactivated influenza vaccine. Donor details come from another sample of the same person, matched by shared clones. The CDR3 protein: CSARDNRDAKLFF. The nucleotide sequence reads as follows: TGCAGTGCTAGAGATAACAGGGACGCAAAACTGTTTTTT.